One and the same sample provided the 26 T cell receptor beta chains below, sequenced in a study of blood T cell repertoires in COVID-19. The assay was immunoSEQ multiplex PCR, and TCRdb's table has in-frame clones only and misses some. The table shows 50,000 to 65,000 clones, with roughly 72% occurring only once. The sequenced material came from peripheral blood. These receptor sequences come from a woman between 65 and 79 years old with COVID-19, enrolled during active disease.

This clone showed up just a few times. The chain carries TRBV10-3 and TRBJ2-2, with 14 nucleotides matching TRBD2. Germline CDR1 and CDR2: ENHRY and SYGVKD. Trimming took 2 bases from V and 6 from J; bases not matched to a gene: 2. The CDR3 spans 16 residues. The CDR3 sequence is CAISEATSGGAGELFF. CDR3 nucleotides: TGTGCCATCAGTGAGGCGACTAGCGGGGGGGCCGGGGAGCTGTTTTTT.

The chain links TRBV18 to TRBJ2-1; 11 bases align to TRBD1. V trimming: 4 bases; J trimming: 3 bases; junction bases outside the gene matches: 8. From germline, CDR1 is KGHSH and CDR2 LQKENI. The CDR3 is 17 amino acids. The CDR3 nucleotides are TGTGCCAGCTCACTGGGGACCGGGACAGGGGGCTACAATGAGCAGTTCTTC. Encoded protein: CASSLGTGTGGYNEQFF.

V and J are TRBV27 and TRBJ1-1; possible D gene TRBD1, 5 bases. The germline V gene has CDR1 MNHEY and CDR2 SMNVEV (reference sequence). Trimming took 7 bases from V and 9 from J, leaving 18 bases between them. CDR3 size: 13 residues. CDR3 sequence reads: CASISGTHNQAFF. CDR3 coding DNA: TGTGCCAGCATCTCCGGGACTCACAATCAAGCTTTCTTT.

This clone has a single count. V gene TRBV27 combines with J gene TRBJ1-2; tentative D call: TRBD1 (6 bases). V lost 1 base to trimming and J lost 6 bases, with 12 bases between them. This CDR3 region has 14 residues. Per the germline V gene, CDR1 is MNHEY and CDR2 is SMNVEV (reference sequence). The CDR3 here is CASSLWGTTDGYTF. The CDR3 DNA reads TGTGCCAGCAGTTTATGGGGGACAACGGATGGCTACACCTTC.

This clone was counted between two and nine times. The chain couples TRBV4-1 to TRBJ2-7; 7 bases map to TRBD1. Germline CDR1 is MGHRA and CDR2 is YSYEKL. The CDR3 is 14 residues long. V was clipped by 4 bases and J by 2 bases; unmatched bases: 5. The DNA of the CDR3 is TGCGCCAGCAGCCTACCCGACAGGGCCTACGAGCAGTACTTC. It encodes CASSLPDRAYEQYF.

In nucleotides, the CDR3 is TGTGCCAGCAGTGAACAGGGGGCCCGTGAAGCTTTCTTT. Amino acid sequence: CASSEQGAREAFF. The chain joins TRBV12-3 or TRBV12-4 to TRBJ1-1; 9 nucleotides match TRBD1. The CDR3 extends over 13 amino acids. With 5 bases clipped from V and 7 bases from J, the junction kept 5 bases outside the gene matches.

This chain joins TRBV7-2 and TRBJ2-2, with unresolved D. Germline-derived CDR1 and CDR2 are SGHTA and FQGNSA. CDR3 length equals 15 residues. V lost 2 bases and J lost 1, with 8 bases in between. This chain's CDR3 is CASSLLQLNTGELFF. The CDR3 nucleotides read TGTGCCAGCAGCTTATTACAGCTGAACACCGGGGAGCTGTTTTTT.

CDR3 nucleotides: TGTGCCAGCAGTTACTCGGGGGGGGGCACTGAAGCTTTCTTT. This sequence encodes CASSYSGGGTEAFF. The chain employs TRBV6-5 and TRBJ1-1, with D possibly TRBD1 on 5 matching bases. V was trimmed by 0 bases and J by 4 bases, leaving 9 bases between them. The CDR3 length is 14 residues. From germline, CDR1 is MNHEY and CDR2 SVGAGI.

This chain's CDR3 is CASSNEQGMALETQYF. Written as DNA, the CDR3 is TGTGCCAGCAGCAATGAACAGGGAATGGCTCTGGAGACCCAGTACTTC. The V and J genes are TRBV7-2 and TRBJ2-5; D may be TRBD1 (6 bases). Germline V gene data show CDR1 as SGHTA and CDR2 as FQGNSA. The V end lost 5 bases, the J end lost 5 bases, and 21 bases lay between the germline ends. This CDR3 is built from 16 residues. The full variable domain, its missing parts supplied by reference TRBV7-2 and TRBJ2-5, is GAGVSQSPSNKVTEKGKDVELRCDPISGHTALYWYRQSLGQGLEFLIYFQGNSAPDKSGLPSDRFSAERTGGSVSTLTIQRTQQEDSAVYLCASSNEQGMALETQYFGPGTRLLVL.

The J gene is TRBJ2-3, the V gene TRBV27, with D possibly being TRBD2 (6 bases). The ends were cut back, 3 bases at V and 6 bases at J, with 16 bases in the middle. CDR1 MNHEY and CDR2 SMNVEV come from the germline V gene (reference sequence). The CDR3 has 15 residues. The DNA for the CDR3 is TGTGCCAGCAGTTTGGGCGGGACTCTGGCGGATACGCAGTATTTT. It yields the protein CASSLGGTLADTQYF.

The genes are TRBV29-1 and TRBJ1-1; 8 bases line up with TRBD1. V lost 7 bases, J lost 6 bases, and 7 bases stayed unmatched. There are 12 residues in the CDR3. From germline, CDR1 is SQVTM and CDR2 ANQGSEA. The CDR3 region is CSGATGEAEAFF. CDR3 nucleotides: TGCAGCGGCGCGACAGGGGAGGCTGAAGCTTTCTTT.

The chain carries TRBV15 and TRBJ1-5, with a possible D match to TRBD1 (5 bases). The length of the CDR3 is 15 residues. The ends were cut back, 0 bases at V and 4 bases at J, with 10 bases in the middle. Germline values: CDR1 LNHNV, CDR2 YYDKDF (reference sequence). The CDR3 loop reads CATSRDEGANQPQHF. In DNA form, the CDR3 reads TGTGCCACCAGCAGAGATGAAGGGGCAAATCAGCCCCAGCATTTT.

This clone was observed once. This chain's CDR3 is CAIGQGLAEAFF. The CDR3 bases are TGTGCCATCGGACAGGGGTTGGCTGAAGCTTTCTTT. The chain uses TRBV10-3 and TRBJ1-1; TRBD1 aligns across 9 bases. The CDR3 is made up of 12 amino acids. Germline CDR1 is ENHRY and CDR2 is SYGVKD. The V and J ends lost 8 bases and 6 bases, in that order; junction bases with no gene match: 4.

This sequence joins TRBV19 and TRBJ2-6, with 14 bases lining up with TRBD2. V shed 4 bases and J 4 bases; nucleotides not matched to a gene: 15. The CDR3 is 21 residues long. Germline CDR1 is LNHDA and CDR2 is SQIVND (reference sequence). CDR3 DNA: TGTGCCAGTAGTAAGACAGGAGTCGGGACTAGCGGGAGCGGGGGGGCCAACGTCCTGACTTTC. Residues: CASSKTGVGTSGSGGANVLTF.

The J gene is TRBJ1-4, the V gene TRBV10-3, with a weak D call TRBD1 (6 bases). CDR1 and CDR2 (germline): ENHRY, SYGVKD. CDR3 size: 14 residues. Trimming took 5 bases from V and 5 from J, leaving 12 bases between them. The CDR3 spells CAISPGGGNEKLFF. The CDR3 region has the DNA TGTGCCATCAGTCCGGGGGGCGGGAATGAAAAACTGTTTTTT.

The CDR3 DNA reads TGTGCCAGTAGTCGGGACATGAATAATGAAAAACTGTTTTTT. Amino acid sequence: CASSRDMNNEKLFF. The chain links TRBV19 to TRBJ1-4, with D maybe TRBD1 (6 bases). The CDR3 has 14 amino acids. V was cut by 5 bases and J by 4 bases, with 11 bases left in between. CDR1 LNHDA and CDR2 SQIVND come from the germline V gene (reference sequence).

V usage is TRBV7-2 and J usage is TRBJ2-5, with TRBD2 as a possible D gene (6 bases). This CDR3 region has 17 residues. The germline CDR1 and CDR2 sequences are SGHTA and FQGNSA. V lost 4 bases and J lost 5, with 23 bases in between. CDR3 loop: CASSSAESGGGWETQYF. CDR3 DNA sequence: TGTGCCAGCAGCTCCGCCGAGTCTGGTGGGGGGTGGGAGACCCAGTACTTC.

The V call is TRBV11-3, the J call TRBJ1-1; possibly TRBD1 for D (5 bases). Germline CDR1 reads SGHNT; CDR2 reads YENEEA. The CDR3 contains 16 residues. Between the trimmed V and J ends, which lost 2 bases and 1 base, there was a span of 14 bases. Here the CDR3 DNA reads TGTGCCAGCAGCTTACGGGGAGGGGTCCGGAACACTGAAGCTTTCTTT. Translation gives CASSLRGGVRNTEAFF. The full variable domain, rest sourced from reference TRBV11-3 and TRBJ1-1, is EAGVVQSPRYKIIEKKQPVAFWCNPISGHNTLYWYLQNLGQGPELLIRYENEEAVDDSQLPKDRFSAERLKGVDSTLKIQPAELGDSAVYLCASSLRGGVRNTEAFFGQGTRLTVV.

CDR3 nucleotide sequence: TGTGCCAGCAGCTTGGGGGGGACTCCAAACAATGAGCAGTTCTTC. It encodes CASSLGGTPNNEQFF. This chain connects TRBV5-6 to TRBJ2-1; D is possibly TRBD2 (6 bases). The CDR3 is made up of 15 amino acids. Germline CDR1 and CDR2: SGHDT and YYEEEE. V was trimmed by 0 bases and J by 5 bases, leaving 12 bases between them.

J is TRBJ1-1 and V is TRBV10-3; possible D gene TRBD1, 6 bases. Looked up from germline, CDR1 is ENHRY and CDR2 is SYGVKD. This CDR3 spans 12 amino acids. Trimming took 6 bases from V and 5 from J, leaving 10 bases between them. The CDR3 DNA sequence: TGTGCCATCAGCGAACAGGGAACTGAAGCTTTCTTT. Translating gives CAISEQGTEAFF.

The J gene is TRBJ1-1, the V gene TRBV6-5, with D possibly being TRBD1 (6 bases). This CDR3 contains 14 residues. Trimming cost V 6 bases and J 4 bases, with 15 bases left between them. Germline V gene sequence: CDR1 MNHEY, CDR2 SVGAGI. The CDR3 region is CASRGIGGATEAFF. Written as DNA, the CDR3 is TGTGCCAGCAGAGGGATCGGGGGGGCCACTGAAGCTTTCTTT.

CDR3 amino acids: CASSQHAGASYEQYV. CDR3 coding DNA: TGTGCCAGCAGCCAGCACGCAGGGGCCTCCTACGAGCAGTACGTC. J is TRBJ2-7 and V is TRBV14, with D tentatively TRBD1 (6 bases). Trimming took off 3 bases at V and 0 bases at J, with 12 bases between the two ends. Germline-derived CDR1 and CDR2 are SGHDN and FVKESK. This CDR3 is 15 amino acids long.

This clone was recorded once. The chain couples TRBV5-4 to TRBJ1-1; 8 bases line up with TRBD1. Trimming cost V 4 bases and J 6 bases; bases outside gene matches: 8. Germline V gives CDR1 SGHNT, CDR2 YYREEE (reference sequence). CDR3 size: 14 residues. Written as DNA, the CDR3 is TGTGCCAGCAGCCCGATGGACAGGGAGCCTGAAGCTTTCTTT. Encoded protein: CASSPMDREPEAFF.

The chain is built from TRBV2 and TRBJ1-1; TRBD1 aligns across 10 bases. This CDR3 has 12 residues. Germline V CDR1 and CDR2: SNHLY, FYNNEI. Trimming took 3 bases from V and 11 from J; bases not matched to a gene: 3. Here the CDR3 reads CASSEGQGLAFF. CDR3 bases: TGTGCCAGCAGTGAGGGACAGGGGTTGGCTTTCTTT.

V and J are TRBV11-2 and TRBJ1-4; possibly TRBD1 for D (6 bases). Germline loops: CDR1 SGHAT, CDR2 FQNNGV. Trimming removed 5 bases from V and 10 bases from J, with 17 bases in between. There are 14 residues in the CDR3. The CDR3 DNA reads TGTGCCAGCAGCGCCGGGACCTCGACAGGAAAACTGTTTTTT. Protein sequence: CASSAGTSTGKLFF.

The chain uses TRBV20-1 and TRBJ2-3; TRBD1 is a possible D gene (6 bases). CDR1 and CDR2 (germline): DFQATT, SNEGSKA (reference sequence). The CDR3 spans 11 residues. V lost 4 bases and J lost 6, with 8 bases in between. The CDR3 coding sequence is TGCAGTGCTACTACAGGGGATACGCAGTATTTT. Translation gives CSATTGDTQYF.